One TCR beta chain is described in this entry. Its recognized antigen is unknown. No base qualities exist here, and no much larger clone lies one base off it. This record comes from a study of blood T cells in healthy people across ages (dated by TCRdb to between 2015 and 2017). Study-level background: Template switching captured roughly one uniquely barcoded TCR beta cDNA molecule per two T cells in model experiments. Age-related changes in TCR beta repertoire diversity were measured in the study by deep sequencing normalized with unique cDNA molecular identifiers. The donors were split into four age groups: young (average 16 years), middle-aged (39), aged (62) and long-lived (roughly 77). Donors of different ages were randomly distributed across sequencing lanes to avoid experimental bias. For two donors (one aged 18 to 29 and one aged 80 or older), the study analyzed two additional independent replicas of 1 million unique cDNA reads from the same blood draw. The paper as a whole reports these results and caveats: As age increased, observed TCR beta diversity per million T cells dropped in a roughly linear way, and a significant reduction was already evident by age 40. The long-lived group showed more naive CD4+ T cells, fewer expanded clones and increased TCR diversity than the aged group, suggesting age selection. Observed TCR beta diversity correlated strongly with the percentage of naive T cells measured by flow cytometry. Estimates of total diversity based on one million sequenced T cells were considered lower bounds and underestimates. Because donor CMV infection status was unknown, age-related changes in expanded clonotypes were potentially confounded. Since profiling was done on bulk unsorted PBMCs, naive and antigen-experienced compartments could not be conclusively compared.

Library preparation employed 5' RACE. A second PCR of roughly 7 to 12 cycles was run with a J-beta primer mix and a sample-barcoded 5' primer. A template-switch 5' adaptor carrying 12 random nucleotides introduced a unique molecular identifier onto each TCR beta cDNA molecule. Each sample yielded at least 3 million CDR3-containing paired-end reads. First-strand cDNA synthesis was performed from all RNA using the Mint cDNA synthesis kit, with priming by a TRBC-specific oligonucleotide. All cDNA was treated with uracil-DNA glycosylase and then went through a first 18-cycle PCR with the universal primers M1SS and BC2_uni_R. For the original study's pipeline: Normalization of each sample was performed by random selection of 1 million high-quality reads, each carrying a distinct molecular identifier. Reads sharing molecular identifiers were discarded rather than binned into consensus sequences. MiTCR, with a Q25 quality threshold and the strictest error-elimination algorithm, was used for CDR3 identification, clonotype clustering and error correction. A nonparametric unseen species model using Euler transformation provided a lower-bound estimate of total TCR beta diversity. In-frame beta chains were kept once TCRdb had trimmed the public reads at Q25 with fastp and called clones with MiXCR. Rows are unified per CDR3 protein, each entry keeping the most common DNA and genes. The V and J calls were determined by TCRdb, not by the authors. Here the sample has 1.8 million or so distinct CDR3 sequences; about two fifths occur a single time. Roughly 24% of the sample is held by the ten biggest clonotypes.

The germline V gene yields SGHVS for CDR1 and FQNEAQ for CDR2. From cysteine to phenylalanine, the CDR3 is 14 amino acids long. CDR3 DNA only is kept here, 42 bases in frame from base 1. Systemically healthy Caucasian individuals from Russia, 35 to 50 in total and aged roughly 6 to 95 years, were included as donors. Approximately 9.7 milliliters of peripheral blood were drawn from each donor into EDTA-treated Vacutainer tubes. PBMCs were isolated by Ficoll-Paque density-gradient centrifugation, with at least 6.5 million obtained per sample. Trizol reagent was used to extract total RNA from PBMCs, with at least 5.5 micrograms per sample. For every donor, flow cytometry on a PBMC aliquot measured the percentage of naive CD45RAhigh/CD27high T cells.

Material for sequencing was blood. Recombination joined TRBV7-8 with TRBJ2-1; a tentative D call is TRBD2 (7 bases match). The DNA end is a closer match to TRBJ2-4, so the J assignment may be wrong. The sequence came from a human donor in good health. The sequenced DNA: TGTGCCAGCAGCTTAGTGGGGGAGGGGGACATTCAGTACTTC. Translated, this is CASSLVGEGDIQYF.